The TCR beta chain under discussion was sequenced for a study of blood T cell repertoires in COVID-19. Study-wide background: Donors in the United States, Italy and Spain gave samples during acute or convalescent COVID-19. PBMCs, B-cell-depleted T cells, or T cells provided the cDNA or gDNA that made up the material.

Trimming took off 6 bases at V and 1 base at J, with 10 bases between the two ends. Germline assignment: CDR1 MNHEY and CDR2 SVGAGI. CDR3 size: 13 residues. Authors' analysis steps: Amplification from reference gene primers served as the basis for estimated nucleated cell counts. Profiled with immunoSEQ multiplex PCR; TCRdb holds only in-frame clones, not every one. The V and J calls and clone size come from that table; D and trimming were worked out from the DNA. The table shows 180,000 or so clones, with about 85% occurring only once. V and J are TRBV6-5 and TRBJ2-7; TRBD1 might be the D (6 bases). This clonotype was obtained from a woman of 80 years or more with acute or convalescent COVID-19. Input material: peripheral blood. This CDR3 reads CASRDRTSYEQYF. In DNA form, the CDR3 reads TGTGCCAGCAGGGACAGAACGTCCTACGAGCAGTACTTC.